The clone carrying this T cell receptor (beta chain) has just one count. Its antigen is still unknown. This entry belongs to a study of OX40 agonist ivuxolimab in advanced cancers. General study points: Certain nonresponders likewise exhibited a low normalized T-cell clonal expansion. At 0.1 to 3.0 mg/kg and by week 6, CD4+ and CD8+ T cells in the blood had expanded clonally.

This table comes from immunoSEQ multiplex PCR, and its TCRdb copy is limited to in-frame clones, with some not included. The table includes more than 25,000 clones, roughly 68% detected once. The source is an adult with an advanced solid tumor such as melanoma, head and neck, liver or kidney cancer. The material sequenced was CD4+ or CD8+ T cells sorted from blood, taken in a trial of the OX40 agonist ivuxolimab.

CDR3 sequence (DNA): TGTGCCAGCACCGGACTGGCTTGGTGGCAGTATTTT. As protein: CASTGLAWWQYF. The chain couples TRBV6-6 to TRBJ2-3, with a weak D call TRBD2 (5 bases). The CDR3 has 12 amino acids. Germline V gene lookup returns CDR1 MNHNY and CDR2 SVGAGI (reference sequence). V was pared by 7 bases and J by 11 bases, with 16 bases between.